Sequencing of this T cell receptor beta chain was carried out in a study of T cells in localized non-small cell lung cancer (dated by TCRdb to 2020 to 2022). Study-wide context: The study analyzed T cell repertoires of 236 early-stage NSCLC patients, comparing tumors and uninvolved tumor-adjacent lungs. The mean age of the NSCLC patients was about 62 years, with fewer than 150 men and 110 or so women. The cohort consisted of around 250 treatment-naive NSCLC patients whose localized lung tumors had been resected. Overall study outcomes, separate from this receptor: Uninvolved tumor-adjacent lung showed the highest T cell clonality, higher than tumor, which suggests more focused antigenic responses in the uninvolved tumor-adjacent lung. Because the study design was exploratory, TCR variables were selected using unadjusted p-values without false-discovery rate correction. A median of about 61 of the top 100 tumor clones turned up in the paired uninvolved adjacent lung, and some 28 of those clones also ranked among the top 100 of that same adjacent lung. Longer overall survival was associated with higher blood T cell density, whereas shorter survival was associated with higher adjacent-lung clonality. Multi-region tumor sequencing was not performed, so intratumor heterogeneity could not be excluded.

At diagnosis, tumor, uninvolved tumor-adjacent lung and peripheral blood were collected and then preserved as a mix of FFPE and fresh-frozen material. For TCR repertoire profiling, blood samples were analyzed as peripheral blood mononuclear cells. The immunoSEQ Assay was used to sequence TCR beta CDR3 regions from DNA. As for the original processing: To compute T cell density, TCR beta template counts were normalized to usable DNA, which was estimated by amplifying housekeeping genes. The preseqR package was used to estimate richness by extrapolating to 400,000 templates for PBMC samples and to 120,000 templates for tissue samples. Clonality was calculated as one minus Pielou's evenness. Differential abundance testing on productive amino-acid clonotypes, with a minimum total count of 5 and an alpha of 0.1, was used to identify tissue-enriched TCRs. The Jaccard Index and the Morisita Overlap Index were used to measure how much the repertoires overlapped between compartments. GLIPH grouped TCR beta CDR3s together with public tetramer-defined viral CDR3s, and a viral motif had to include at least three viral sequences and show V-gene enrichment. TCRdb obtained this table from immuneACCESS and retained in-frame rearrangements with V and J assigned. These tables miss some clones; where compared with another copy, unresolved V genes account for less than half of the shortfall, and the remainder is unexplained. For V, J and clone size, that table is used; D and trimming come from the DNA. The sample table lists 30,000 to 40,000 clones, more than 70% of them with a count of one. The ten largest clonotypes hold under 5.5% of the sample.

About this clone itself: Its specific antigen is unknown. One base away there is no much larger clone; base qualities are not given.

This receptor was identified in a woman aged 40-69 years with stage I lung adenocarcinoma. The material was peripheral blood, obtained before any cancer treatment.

The DNA sequence reads TGTGCCAGCAGCCGCGGACAGGGGGGGTCCCATGAGCAGTTCTTC. This encodes CASSRGQGGSHEQFF. Recombination connected TRBV5-4 to TRBJ2-1; the central 10 bases match TRBD1. Here V drops 4 bases and J drops 8 bases, and the junction holds 9 bases not matched to any gene. The germline V gene encodes CDR1 SGHNT and CDR2 YYREEE (reference sequence). From cysteine to phenylalanine, the CDR3 is 15 amino acids long. The sequence is cut down to CDR3 DNA, 45 bases in frame from base 1. Joined to the reference TRBV5-4 and TRBJ2-1 proteins, this CDR3 gives the full variable domain: ETGVTQSPTHLIKTRGQQVTLRCSSQSGHNTVSWYQQALGQGPQFIFQYYREEENGRGNFPPRFSGLQFPNYSSELNVNALELDDSALYLCASSRGQGGSHEQFFGPGTRLTVL.